This T cell receptor beta chain was captured in a study of early T cells in non-severe SARS-CoV-2 infection (dated by TCRdb to about 2021). Turning to the overall study: Because TCR sequencing relied on bulk RNA taken from unsorted whole blood, pairing of alpha and beta chains was not possible. The paper's findings and limits, for the study overall: VDJdb matching was skewed toward anti-spike CD8 responses and likely underestimated virus-specific expansions, missing private and CD4 specificities.

The method was 5' RACE. Data came from a NextSeq 500. To correct for sequencing error and PCR bias, the TCR library protocol tagged individual cDNA molecules with unique molecular identifiers. Sequencing covered both TCR alpha and beta chains, and within each sample the abundances of alpha and beta sequences were tightly co-correlated. On the study's bioinformatics: V gene, J gene and CDR3 annotation of TCR sequences was performed with Decombinator V4. Expanded TCRs were defined as changing significantly between any two time points under a Poisson model with p below 0.0001. Abundances of TCRs were expressed as counts per million after normalisation to the total number of TCRs sequenced in each sample. TRAV1-2 paired with TRAJ12, TRAJ20 or TRAJ33 defined MAIT TCRs, while TRAV10 paired with TRAJ18 defined iNKT TCRs. VDJdb, accessed 1 November 2021, was searched for CMV, EBV and SARS-CoV-2 annotated TCRs, with TCRs annotated for multiple antigens excluded. TCRdb handled the public reads itself, with Q25 trimming in fastp and clone calling in MiXCR, and kept productive beta chains. Merged by CDR3 protein, the rows form single entries marked with the most common genes and DNA. The V and J calls reflect TCRdb's pipeline rather than the authors' work. The sample profile shows approximately 35,000 distinct CDR3 sequences; around 5.7% of them were found once. Of the sample, roughly 5.5% is held by the ten largest clones.

The table lists this clonotype with many counts. Its antigen has not been determined. No per-base quality is available; no much larger clone lies one base away. The study was a case-control design nested within a healthcare worker cohort in London, UK, with weekly nasopharyngeal swab PCR tests and blood sampling. Between 23 and 31 March 2020, the week of the UK lockdown, healthcare workers were enrolled and then followed up weekly for as long as 16 weeks. Its CDR3 holds 16 amino acids, cysteine through phenylalanine. The read is trimmed to its CDR3 DNA, 48 bases read in frame from base 1. Relative to germline, V is missing 6 bases and J is missing 6 bases, with 14 bases of the junction outside any gene match.

The rearranged segments are TRBV12-3 or TRBV12-4 and TRBJ2-3, with 8 bases in between that match TRBD2. The receptor was isolated from an adult who was a healthcare worker with PCR-confirmed SARS-CoV-2 infection or an uninfected control (not recorded which). Sequences were obtained from whole blood. The nucleotide sequence is TGTGCCAGCAGCCTCTCGCTCGCGGGAGGATTCGATACGCAGTATTTT. It translates to CASSLSLAGGFDTQYF.